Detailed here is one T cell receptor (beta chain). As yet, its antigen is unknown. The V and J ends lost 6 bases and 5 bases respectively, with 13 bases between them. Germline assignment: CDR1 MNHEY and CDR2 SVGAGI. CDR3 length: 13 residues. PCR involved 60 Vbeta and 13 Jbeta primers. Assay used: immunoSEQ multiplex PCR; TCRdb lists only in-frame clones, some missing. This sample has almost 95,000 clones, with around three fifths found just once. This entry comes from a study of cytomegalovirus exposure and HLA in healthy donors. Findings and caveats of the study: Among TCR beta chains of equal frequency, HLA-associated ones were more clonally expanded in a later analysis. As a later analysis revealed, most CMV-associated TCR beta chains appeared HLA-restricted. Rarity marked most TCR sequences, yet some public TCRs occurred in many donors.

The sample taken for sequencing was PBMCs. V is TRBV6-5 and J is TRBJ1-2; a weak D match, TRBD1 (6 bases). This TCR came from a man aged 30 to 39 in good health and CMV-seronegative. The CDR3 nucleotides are TGTGCCAGCAGGACCACAGGGCGATATGGCTACACCTTC. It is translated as CASRTTGRYGYTF.